The present entry profiles one TCR beta chain with its context. The antigen remains undetermined. This sample was taken from a study of blood T cells in healthy people across ages. General study findings and limits: It was found that TCR beta diversity correlated strongly with the percentage of naive T cells. Using unsorted PBMCs precluded a conclusive naive versus antigen-experienced comparison.

Primed by a sample-barcoded 5' primer and a J-beta primer mix, a second PCR proceeded for about 6 to 12 cycles. TCRdb reanalysed the 5' RACE reads using MiXCR and keeps one entry per CDR3 protein. The sample records roughly 720,000 distinct CDR3 sequences, roughly 50% being singletons. CDR1 and CDR2 from the germline V gene are SGHNT and YENEEA. The CDR3 has 17 amino acids. V gave up 2 bases and J gave up 7 bases; unmatched junction bases: 11. The sample providers were healthy Caucasian people from Russia, aged about 6 to 90. Sequencing was done on a sample of blood. The source of this sequence is an elderly man in good health. V gene TRBV11-3 combines with J gene TRBJ2-1; 10 bases match TRBD2. CDR3 in amino acids: CASSLSRASGSRNEQFF. CDR3 bases: TGTGCCAGCAGCTTATCAAGGGCTAGCGGGAGCCGAAATGAGCAGTTCTTC. Full variable domain (remainder filled in from reference TRBV11-3 and TRBJ2-1): EAGVVQSPRYKIIEKKQPVAFWCNPISGHNTLYWYLQNLGQGPELLIRYENEEAVDDSQLPKDRFSAERLKGVDSTLKIQPAELGDSAVYLCASSLSRASGSRNEQFFGPGTRLTVL.